These 23 T cell receptor beta chains were sequenced from one sample in a study of Graves' ophthalmopathy and Graves' hyperthyroidism. TCR beta CDR3 regions were amplified from RNA transcripts. First-round RT-PCR used HTBI primers; second-round multiplex PCR followed. TCRdb redid the calling of the multiplex PCR reads with MiXCR, one entry per CDR3 protein. The data contain a few hundred thousand distinct CDR3 sequences, roughly 40% of them singletons. The sequencing input was peripheral blood or thyroid tissue (not recorded which). The receptor source for this set is an adult man with Graves' hyperthyroidism.

A remark on this clonotype: A much larger clone lies one base from this, so it may be a read error. The chain is built from TRBV12-3 or TRBV12-4 and TRBJ2-7, with D uncertain. The CDR3 totals 12 residues. In nucleotides, the CDR3 is TGCGCCAGCAGTGGGTTATTCTACGAGCAGTACTTC. Protein sequence: CASSGLFYEQYF.

This clonotype was counted at least ten times. The rearrangement joins TRBV24-1 to TRBJ2-6, with D possibly matching TRBD1 (6 bases). V was cut by 3 bases and J by 2 bases, with 7 bases left in between. This CDR3 comprises 15 residues. Germline CDR1 reads KGHDR; CDR2 reads SFDVKD. The CDR3 nucleotides are TGTGCCACCAGTGATACAGGGCCTGGGGCCAACGTCCTGACTTTC. This translates into CATSDTGPGANVLTF.

This clonotype showed up many times. This chain uses TRBV6-6 with TRBJ1-1; tentative D call: TRBD1 (5 bases). Germline assignment: CDR1 MNHNY and CDR2 SVGAGI (reference sequence). CDR3 size: 17 residues. V dropped 0 bases and J dropped 2 bases, with 16 bases sitting between them. CDR3 residues: CASSYSRLGQANTEAFF. Written as DNA, the CDR3 is TGTGCCAGCAGTTACTCGAGGCTGGGGCAGGCCAACACTGAAGCTTTCTTT.

This clonotype was detected many times. This sequence joins TRBV19 and TRBJ1-5, with no clear D. V was shortened by 3 bases and J by 2 bases, with 14 bases between the two germline ends. From germline, CDR1 is LNHDA and CDR2 SQIVND (reference sequence). This CDR3 has 16 residues. CDR3 amino acids: CASSILGPLGNQPQHF. CDR3 coding DNA: TGTGCCAGTAGTATCCTCGGGCCTCTCGGCAATCAGCCCCAGCATTTT.

For this clonotype: At one end, the junction sequence differs from germline, possibly due to a read error. V is TRBV10-3 and J is TRBJ1-4; the D gene is possibly TRBD1 (6 bases). CDR3 length equals 14 residues. Germline assignment: CDR1 ENHRY and CDR2 SYGVKD. The CDR3 sequence is CAISDRRGREKLFF. CDR3 sequence (DNA): TGTGCCATCAGTGATCGACGGGGGCGGGAAAAGCTGTTTTTT.

This chain uses TRBV7-3 with TRBJ2-7; tentative D call: TRBD2 (7 bases). Germline loops: CDR1 SGHTA, CDR2 FQGTGA. The ends were cut back, 2 bases at V and 0 bases at J, with 23 bases in the middle. The CDR3 consists of 19 residues. The CDR3 reads CASSLGGGGGAGFSYEQYF. The CDR3 bases are TGTGCCAGCAGCTTAGGAGGAGGAGGGGGAGCGGGGTTCTCCTACGAGCAGTACTTC.

The chain couples TRBV2 to TRBJ2-5; possibly TRBD1 for D (6 bases). V lost 6 bases and J lost 6, with 26 bases in between. The germline gives CDR1 SNHLY, CDR2 FYNNEI. The CDR3 has 17 residues. The CDR3 DNA reads TGTGCCAGCAGACGACACAGGGTAACGGGGAATGGGAAGACCCAGTACTTC. Translation: CASRRHRVTGNGKTQYF.

The chain recombines TRBV29-1 with TRBJ1-2; D is possibly TRBD1 (5 bases). This CDR3 contains 12 residues. Germline assignment: CDR1 SQVTM and CDR2 ANQGSEA. V was shortened by 4 bases and J by 4 bases, with 10 bases between the two germline ends. In DNA form, the CDR3 reads TGCAGCGTTGTGGGGGTTGTCTATGGCTACACCTTC. It specifies CSVVGVVYGYTF.

The chain recombines TRBV28 with TRBJ1-1; D is undetermined. The germline V and J ends were trimmed by 6 bases and 3 bases, with 8 bases remaining between them. The length of the CDR3 is 12 residues. Germline V gene sequence: CDR1 MDHEN, CDR2 SYDVKM. CDR3: CASRVLYTEAFF. CDR3 bases: TGTGCCAGCAGGGTCTTGTACACTGAAGCTTTCTTT.

This clonotype was detected a few times. This chain connects TRBV19 to TRBJ2-2; D remains unclear. This CDR3 is built from 13 residues. Germline V gene sequence: CDR1 LNHDA, CDR2 SQIVND (reference sequence). The V end was cut by 5 bases, the J end by 6 bases, with 10 bases between. DNA of the CDR3: TGTGCCAGTAGTTACTTCGGGCCCGGGGAGCTGTTTTTT. This translates into CASSYFGPGELFF.

This clonotype was seen ten or more times. The J gene is TRBJ2-7, the V gene TRBV10-3; TRBD1 aligns across 10 bases. Germline V gives CDR1 ENHRY, CDR2 SYGVKD. The CDR3 sequence is 15 residues long. V lost 10 bases, J lost 2 bases, and 11 bases stayed unmatched. CDR3 in amino acids: CATHTPGQGTYEQYF. The CDR3 DNA follows: TGTGCCACCCACACACCGGGACAGGGGACCTACGAGCAGTACTTC.

The V gene is TRBV6-1, the J gene TRBJ2-7; D assignment may be TRBD1 or TRBD2 (5 bases each). The CDR3 sequence is 16 residues long. With 2 bases removed from V and 0 bases from J, the gap between germline ends came to 14 bases. From germline, CDR1 is MNHNS and CDR2 SASEGT. The CDR3 region is CASSEWVGTSSYEQYF. DNA of the CDR3: TGTGCCAGCAGTGAATGGGTGGGGACGAGCTCCTACGAGCAGTACTTC.

This clonotype occurred many times. V gene TRBV7-9 combines with J gene TRBJ2-5, with 8 positions matching TRBD2. The junction had 8 bases not matched to a gene; V was cut back by 4 bases and J by 4 bases. Germline CDR1 is SEHNR and CDR2 is FQNEAQ (reference sequence). The CDR3 consists of 15 residues. This CDR3 is CASSWREDGTETQYF. The CDR3, as DNA: TGTGCCAGCAGCTGGCGGGAGGACGGGACAGAGACCCAGTACTTC.

The chain couples TRBV6-6 to TRBJ1-3; D not certain. The germline CDR1 and CDR2 sequences are MNHNY and SVGAGI (reference sequence). The CDR3 consists of 15 residues. Trimming cost V 4 bases and J 2 bases, with 12 bases left between them. The CDR3 sequence: CASSSRSRTGNTIYF. The CDR3 DNA sequence: TGTGCCAGCAGTTCCCGAAGCAGAACTGGAAACACCATATATTTT.

The chain employs TRBV7-2 and TRBJ2-5, with a tentative D call TRBD1 (6 bases). V was cut by 4 bases and J by 9 bases, with 9 bases left in between. Germline CDR1 reads SGHTA; CDR2 reads FQGNSA. CDR3 size: 11 residues. The CDR3 coding sequence is TGTGCCAGCAGCTCCCAGGGGCCCCAGTACTTC. It yields the protein CASSSQGPQYF.

This clonotype was counted at least ten times. The rearrangement links TRBV29-1 to TRBJ1-2, with 9 bases lining up with TRBD1. This CDR3 is 13 amino acids long. Germline values: CDR1 SQVTM, CDR2 ANQGSEA. With 5 bases clipped from V and 8 bases from J, the junction kept 9 bases outside the gene matches. The CDR3 here is CSVLEQGAGGYTF. The CDR3 coding sequence is TGCAGCGTTCTTGAACAGGGGGCGGGAGGCTACACCTTC.

This clonotype showed up many times. The chain couples TRBV20-1 to TRBJ1-1; D is undetermined. The CDR3 is 12 amino acids. V was trimmed by 5 bases and J by 7 bases, leaving 14 bases between them. The V gene's germline CDR1 is DFQATT and CDR2 SNEGSKA (reference sequence). The CDR3 region has the DNA TGCAGTGCTTGGGGTGACCTCGTTGAAGCTTTCTTT. It codes for CSAWGDLVEAFF.

J is TRBJ2-2 and V is TRBV2, with TRBD1 matching 9 bases. Trimming removed 4 bases from V and 17 bases from J; junction bases left unmatched: 8. The CDR3 has 12 amino acids. Germline V lookup: CDR1 SNHLY, CDR2 FYNNEI. CDR3 loop: CASSGWTGVDFF. The CDR3 coding sequence is TGTGCCAGCAGTGGTTGGACAGGGGTTGATTTTTTT.

As regards this clonotype: A much bigger clone sits one base away, suggesting this may be a read error. The chain has TRBV5-4 and TRBJ1-4; the match to TRBD1 covers 7 bases. The CDR3 extends over 15 amino acids. The germline CDR1 and CDR2 sequences are SGHNT and YYREEE (reference sequence). In DNA, the CDR3 is TGTGCCAGCAGCTTCGCCGGGACAGCGAATGGAAAACTGTTTTTT. Translation: CASSFAGTANGKLFF. The full variable domain, its missing parts supplied by reference TRBV5-4 and TRBJ1-4, is ETGVTQSPTHLIKTRGQQVTLRCSSQSGHNTVSWYQQALGQGPQFIFQYYREEENGRGNFPPRFSGLQFPNYSSELNVNALELDDSALYLCASSFAGTANGKLFFGSGTQLSVL.

V is TRBV27 and J is TRBJ1-2; 8 positions match TRBD1. Trimming removed 4 bases from V and 3 bases from J; junction bases left unmatched: 4. Germline V lookup: CDR1 MNHEY, CDR2 SMNVEV (reference sequence). CDR3 length equals 14 residues. CDR3 nucleotide sequence: TGTGCCAGCAGTTACAGGGGGGGAGACTATGGCTACACCTTC. Its protein is CASSYRGGDYGYTF.

This clonotype was observed many times. The V call is TRBV19, the J call TRBJ1-5; D remains ambiguous. Germline-derived CDR1 and CDR2 are LNHDA and SQIVND (reference sequence). The CDR3 contains 15 residues. Trimming shortened V by 2 bases and J by 4 bases, and 12 bases separated the two germline ends. DNA of the CDR3: TGTGCCAGTAGTATACGGATCGGACGGAATCAGCCCCAGCATTTT. It codes for CASSIRIGRNQPQHF. Using reference TRBV19 and TRBJ1-5 for the parts outside the CDR3, the full variable domain is DGGITQSPKYLFRKEGQNVTLSCEQNLNHDAMYWYRQDPGQGLRLIYYSQIVNDFQKGDIAEGYSVSREKKESFPLTVTSAQKNPTAFYLCASSIRIGRNQPQHFGDGTRLSIL.

The CDR3 bases are TGTGCCAGCAGCCCGGGACCTAAAGATCAACTTACCGGGGAGCTGTTTTTT. Translating gives CASSPGPKDQLTGELFF. The genes are TRBV5-6 and TRBJ2-2; D might be TRBD1 or TRBD2, each matching 5 bases. Germline V CDR1 and CDR2: SGHDT, YYEEEE. CDR3 length equals 17 residues. Trimming shortened V by 4 bases and J by 5 bases, and 21 bases separated the two germline ends.

The genes are TRBV5-1 and TRBJ2-7; tentatively, D is TRBD1 (6 bases). CDR1 is SGHRS and CDR2 is YFSETQ in the germline V gene. V dropped 1 base and J dropped 9 bases, with 17 bases sitting between them. The CDR3 has 14 amino acids. The CDR3 coding sequence is TGCGCCAGCAGCTTGCGACAGGTTACAGATACGCAGTACTTC. Translated: CASSLRQVTDTQYF.